These 8 T cell receptor beta chains were all obtained from the same sample, sequenced in a study of blood T cell repertoires in COVID-19. TCRdb's copy holds only in-frame clones and misses some; the assay was immunoSEQ multiplex PCR. The table has 300,000 or so clones, about 91% seen once. The sample taken for sequencing was peripheral blood. Every receptor here comes from a woman aged 25 to 39 who had recovered from COVID-19.

This clone was seen a few times. This chain joins TRBV9 and TRBJ2-1; 12 positions agree with TRBD2. The CDR3 loop spans 20 amino acids. The germline V gene has CDR1 SGDLS and CDR2 YYNGEE. V lost 4 bases to trimming and J lost 0 bases; unmatched junction nucleotides: 14. This CDR3 reads CASSPGGLAGGRPSYNEQFF. The CDR3 DNA reads TGTGCCAGCAGCCCCGGGGGTCTAGCGGGGGGGCGTCCCTCCTACAATGAGCAGTTCTTC.

V usage is TRBV7-2 and J usage is TRBJ2-5; 10 bases are shared with TRBD2. Germline V gene sequence: CDR1 SGHTA, CDR2 FQGNSA. The J segment lost 5 bases and the V segment lost 1 base, leaving 13 bases of the junction unmatched. The CDR3 totals 18 residues. The CDR3 nucleotides are TGTGCCAGCAGCTTAGGTCGACAGAGTAGCGGGGGGTCGGAGACCCAGTACTTC. Its protein product is CASSLGRQSSGGSETQYF.

This clone was detected only a few times. This chain joins TRBV4-1 and TRBJ1-3, with D unresolved. The CDR3 runs to 16 residues. Per germline, CDR1 MGHRA and CDR2 YSYEKL. With 0 bases removed from V and 0 bases from J, the gap between germline ends came to 9 bases. The CDR3 bases are TGCGCCAGCAGCCAAGACCGCGGCGGCTCTGGAAACACCATATATTTT. This translates into CASSQDRGGSGNTIYF.

At least ten counts were recorded for this clone. The chain couples TRBV28 to TRBJ1-2; a possible D gene is TRBD1 (5 bases). V dropped 7 bases and J dropped 4 bases, with 13 bases sitting between them. The CDR3 is 13 amino acids. Germline lookup yields CDR1 MDHEN and CDR2 SYDVKM. In DNA, the CDR3 is TGTGCCAGCACCCCCGGGGGGAGCTATGGCTACACCTTC. This gives the protein CASTPGGSYGYTF.

The gene calls are TRBV10-3 and TRBJ2-2, with 10 nucleotides matching TRBD1. Trimming cost V 7 bases and J 7 bases; bases outside gene matches: 3. The CDR3 is 13 residues long. Germline V gene data show CDR1 as ENHRY and CDR2 as SYGVKD. The CDR3 DNA is TGTGCCATCATGGGACAGGGGAGCGGGGAGCTGTTTTTT. Translating it yields CAIMGQGSGELFF.

The genes are TRBV7-6 and TRBJ2-7; 7 positions match TRBD1. The CDR3 has 16 amino acids. Trimming removed 1 base from V and 1 base from J; junction bases left unmatched: 7. CDR1 and CDR2 from the germline V gene are SGHVS and FNYEAQ. Here the CDR3 DNA reads TGTGCCAGCAGCTTAGGACAGGGCCTCGGGTCCTACGAGCAGTACTTC. Translation gives CASSLGQGLGSYEQYF.

The chain joins TRBV27 to TRBJ1-6; D is ambiguous. Germline V CDR1 and CDR2: MNHEY, SMNVEV (reference sequence). Trimming removed 3 bases from V and 0 bases from J, with 9 bases in between. The CDR3 totals 16 residues. CDR3 coding DNA: TGTGCCAGCAGTTTCCGACTAAGCTCCTATAATTCACCCCTCCACTTT. Protein product: CASSFRLSSYNSPLHF.

V usage is TRBV5-4 and J usage is TRBJ1-4, with D perhaps matching TRBD1 (6 bases). Germline V gene data show CDR1 as SGHNT and CDR2 as YYREEE (reference sequence). The CDR3 contains 14 residues. The V end lost 4 bases, the J end lost 3 bases, and 10 bases lay between the germline ends. The CDR3 nucleotides are TGTGCCAGCAGCGTCAGGGGTTCTAATGAAAAACTGTTTTTT. Encoded protein: CASSVRGSNEKLFF. The full variable domain, completed using reference TRBV5-4 and TRBJ1-4, is ETGVTQSPTHLIKTRGQQVTLRCSSQSGHNTVSWYQQALGQGPQFIFQYYREEENGRGNFPPRFSGLQFPNYSSELNVNALELDDSALYLCASSVRGSNEKLFFGSGTQLSVL.